The present T cell receptor (beta chain) was sequenced within a study of blood T cell repertoires in COVID-19. In the study overall: From the United States, Italy and Spain came samples of acute and convalescent COVID-19.

This CDR3 has 15 residues. Germline-derived CDR1 and CDR2 are LNHDA and SQIVND (reference sequence). The trim removed 5 bases at V and 4 bases at J, leaving 9 bases unmatched. The data were produced by immunoSEQ multiplex PCR, yet TCRdb's version contains in-frame clones alone and is incomplete. The sample records about 110,000 clones, around 83% being singletons. The TCR was taken from an older man with acute or convalescent COVID-19. The sample consisted of peripheral blood. The V call is TRBV19, the J call TRBJ1-1; TRBD1 matches at 8 bases. The CDR3 is CASSPMDRDSTEAFF. CDR3 DNA: TGTGCCAGTAGTCCTATGGACAGGGACAGCACTGAAGCTTTCTTT.